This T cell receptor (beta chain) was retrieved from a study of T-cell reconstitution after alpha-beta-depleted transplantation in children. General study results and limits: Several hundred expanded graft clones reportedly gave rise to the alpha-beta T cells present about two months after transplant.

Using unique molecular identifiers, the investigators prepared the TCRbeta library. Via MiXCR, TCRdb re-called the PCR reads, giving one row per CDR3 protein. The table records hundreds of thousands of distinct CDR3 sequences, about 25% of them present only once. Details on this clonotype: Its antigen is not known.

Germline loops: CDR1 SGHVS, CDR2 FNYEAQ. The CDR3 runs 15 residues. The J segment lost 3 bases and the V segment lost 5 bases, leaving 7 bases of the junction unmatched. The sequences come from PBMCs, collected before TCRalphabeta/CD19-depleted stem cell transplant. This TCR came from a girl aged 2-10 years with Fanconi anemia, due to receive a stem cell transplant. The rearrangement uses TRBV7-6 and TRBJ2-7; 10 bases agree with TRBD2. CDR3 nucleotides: TGTGCCAGCAGCGTTCAGCGGGAGGGCCTCTACGAGCAGTACTTC. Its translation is CASSVQREGLYEQYF. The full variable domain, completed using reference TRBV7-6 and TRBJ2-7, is GAGVSQSPRYKVTKRGQDVALRCDPISGHVSLYWYRQALGQGPEFLTYFNYEAQQDKSGLPNDRFSAERPEGSISTLTIQRTEQRDSAMYRCASSVQREGLYEQYFGPGTRLTVT.